These 3 T cell receptor beta chains originate from one sample sequenced in a study of graft-versus-host responses after intestinal transplantation. The antigens these receptors bind are not known. TCRdb's table, derived via immunoSEQ multiplex PCR, lists solely in-frame clones and lacks some. The top ten clones hold around 0.86% of a sample with around 100,000 clones, roughly nine tenths of them seen once. This sample comprised unstimulated CD4+ T cells sorted from spleen or lymph node cells, obtained before transplant. Receptor source: a human donor who was the organ donor for an intestinal transplant.

The rearrangement links TRBV6-1 to TRBJ1-1; D is uncertain. Germline CDR1 is MNHNS and CDR2 is SASEGT. The CDR3 totals 15 residues. Trimming removed 11 bases at V and 0 bases at J, with 19 bases between. The DNA for the CDR3 is TGTGCCGGTAGCTTGGAGGGTGGAATGAACACTGAAGCTTTCTTT. Its protein product is CAGSLEGGMNTEAFF.

Turning to this clone: A junction boundary mismatches the germline segment, possibly from a read error. The genes are TRBV6-1 and TRBJ1-5; D call uncertain. CDR3 size: 13 residues. The germline V gene encodes CDR1 MNHNS and CDR2 SASEGT. CDR3 loop: CASSEQRHQPRHF. In DNA, the CDR3 is TGTGCCAGCAGTGAGCAGCGACATCAGCCCCGGCATTTT.

V is TRBV10-3 and J is TRBJ2-1, with 8 bases fitting TRBD1. In germline, CDR1 is ENHRY, CDR2 SYGVKD. This CDR3 comprises 12 residues. Trimming removed 8 bases from V and 8 bases from J; junction bases left unmatched: 5. The CDR3: CAISQGADEQFF. CDR3 nucleotides: TGTGCCATCTCTCAGGGGGCCGATGAGCAGTTCTTC.